The clone carrying this T cell receptor (beta chain) was counted between two and nine times. Its antigen is not identified. The V end was cut by 2 bases, the J end by 1 base, with 17 bases between. The CDR3 loop spans 17 amino acids. Germline V gene lookup returns CDR1 PRHDT and CDR2 FYEKMQ (reference sequence). Since all of the isolated RNA was reverse transcribed, expressed TCRB transcripts were what got sequenced. Libraries were prepared by immunoSEQ multiplex PCR; TCRdb keeps only in-frame clonotypes and omits some of them. The sample lists under 350,000 clones; approximately 25% were seen once. The sample originates from a study of beta chain features in type 1 diabetes. Overall study results and limits: All four CD4+ subsets of Type 1 diabetes patients contained TCRB CDR3s that were moderately but significantly shorter.

The rearrangement links TRBV13 to TRBJ1-1, with D possibly TRBD1 on 6 matching bases. Sequencing was done on a sample of naive CD4+ T cells from blood. This clonotype was sampled from a woman aged 30 to 39 with type 1 diabetes. The chain's CDR3 is CASSLTKGGGGNTEAFF. In DNA, the CDR3 is TGTGCCAGCAGCTTAACAAAAGGGGGAGGGGGGAACACTGAAGCTTTCTTT.